This is a list of T cell receptor beta chains from one sample in a study of blood T cell repertoires in COVID-19. The repertoire was sequenced with immunoSEQ multiplex PCR; TCRdb's copy has only in-frame clones and lacks some. Among fewer than 200,000 clones, about 86% were seen once, and the ten largest hold around 12%. Sequencing was carried out using peripheral blood. These receptors were obtained from a woman aged 70-85 years with COVID-19, enrolled during active disease. The CDR3 runs from the conserved cysteine through the conserved F or W. D genes are given only for firm matches.

>TRBD1|TRBV28|TRBJ1-1
CASSPTTGGGPEAFF
>.|TRBV4-3|TRBJ1-5
CASSQSGGNQPQHF
>TRBD1|TRBV27|TRBJ1-2
CASSASTGRKGYTF
>.|TRBV6-5|TRBJ1-3
CASRRGVAGNTIYF
>.|TRBV6-1|TRBJ2-3
CASRPEGSTDTQYF
>.|TRBV5-6|TRBJ1-2
CASSPTTGGAFIGYTF
>TRBD2|TRBV2|TRBJ2-1
CASREGTSGYNEQFF
>.|TRBV19|TRBJ1-4
CASSTVLGDEKLFF
>TRBD2|TRBV28|TRBJ2-1
CASRGLAGYSNEQFF
>TRBD1|TRBV5-1|TRBJ1-1
CASSSGGANTEAFF
>TRBD2|TRBV28|TRBJ2-3
CASRSSGIRTDTQYF
>.|TRBV12-5|TRBJ1-5
CASGPDTSNQPQHF
>TRBD1|TRBV5-1|TRBJ2-7
CASSPGGTGLEQYF
>.|TRBV10-2|TRBJ1-5
CASSANSNQPQHF
>.|TRBV11-2|TRBJ1-2
CASSPTGTPFF
>TRBD1|TRBV19|TRBJ1-2
CASSPGQLSYGYTF
>.|TRBV7-3|TRBJ2-5
CASSLAGPPETQYF
>TRBD2|TRBV19|TRBJ2-3
CASSSRTSHGTQYF
>TRBD2|TRBV5-6|TRBJ2-1
CASTVPSGNEQFF
>TRBD2|TRBV19|TRBJ2-7
CASSLLADSYEQYF
>.|TRBV11-1|TRBJ1-6
CASSLKTGSNSPLHF
>.|TRBV9|TRBJ1-4
CASSLMTGQLFF
>TRBD1|TRBV11-3|TRBJ2-2
CASRAGQGFGELFF
>TRBD1|TRBV28|TRBJ1-1
CASSIYGQGLNTEAFF
>TRBD2|TRBV19|TRBJ2-7
CASSRRGTSGIHEQYF
>TRBD1|TRBV28|TRBJ1-1
CASSIGQGVYNTEAFF
>.|TRBV30|TRBJ1-1
CAWSARGDAEAFF
>TRBD2|TRBV7-7|TRBJ2-1
CALGGLAGTNEQFF
>TRBD2|TRBV6-5|TRBJ2-7
CASSYKLARTSYEQYF
>TRBD1|TRBV11-2|TRBJ2-3
CASSLDATDRVEDTQYF
>.|TRBV15|TRBJ1-2
CATSSPWGEVSGYTF